The 12 T cell receptor beta chains below all came from one sample that was sequenced in a study of beta chain features in type 1 diabetes. Since all of the isolated RNA was reverse transcribed, expressed TCRB transcripts were what got sequenced. The assay was immunoSEQ multiplex PCR, and TCRdb's table has in-frame clones only and misses some. The data show 130,000 or so clones, roughly 10% seen once. The antigens of these receptors remain unknown. Study-level points and caveats: Across all four CD4+ subsets, people with type 1 diabetes showed modestly shorter TCRB CDR3s.

The sequenced sample consisted of central memory CD4+ T cells from blood. All receptors derive from a man aged 25-45 years with type 1 diabetes.

This chain joins TRBV5-6 and TRBJ2-3, with 7 bases fitting TRBD1. The CDR3 totals 13 residues. The germline V gene has CDR1 SGHDT and CDR2 YYEEEE. The ends lost 4 bases at V and 6 bases at J; junction bases unmatched: 5. CDR3 DNA sequence: TGTGCCAGCAGCCTCGACAGGGTTGATACGCAGTATTTT. This encodes CASSLDRVDTQYF.

The chain links TRBV6-1 to TRBJ1-5, with D maybe TRBD1 (5 bases). This CDR3 has 15 amino acids. Germline values: CDR1 MNHNS, CDR2 SASEGT. Trimming took 4 bases from V and 4 from J, leaving 14 bases between them. CDR3 protein: CASSAGRQTNQPQHF. DNA for the CDR3: TGTGCCAGCAGTGCAGGAAGACAGACGAATCAGCCCCAGCATTTT.

The rearrangement links TRBV6-5 to TRBJ2-7, with D possibly matching TRBD1 (6 bases). Trimming took off 5 bases at V and 4 bases at J, with 12 bases between the two ends. CDR1 is MNHEY, CDR2 SVGAGI, per germline. The CDR3 covers 13 residues. The CDR3 spells CASSRQENYEQYF. In DNA, the CDR3 is TGTGCCAGCAGTCGACAGGAGAATTACGAGCAGTACTTC.

J is TRBJ1-1 and V is TRBV29-1, with a possible D match to TRBD1 (5 bases). Trimming shortened V by 1 base and J by 4 bases, and 10 bases separated the two germline ends. Germline loops: CDR1 SQVTM, CDR2 ANQGSEA. This CDR3 comprises 13 residues. CDR3 nucleotides: TGCAGCGTTGAAGGCCAGGGCGGCACTGAAGCTTTCTTT. It codes for CSVEGQGGTEAFF.

CDR3 residues: CASSSTPGNTIYF. The CDR3 DNA reads TGTGCCAGCAGCTCGACACCTGGAAACACCATATATTTT. V and J are TRBV7-2 and TRBJ1-3; no clear D gene. Trimming took off 4 bases at V and 2 bases at J, with 6 bases between the two ends. This CDR3 comprises 13 residues. Germline values: CDR1 SGHTA, CDR2 FQGNSA.

This clone was recorded at least ten times. V and J are TRBV5-6 and TRBJ2-3, with 8 bases lining up with TRBD2. Trimming at V came to 2 bases and at J to 5 bases, leaving 4 bases not matched to a gene. Germline CDR1 reads SGHDT; CDR2 reads YYEEEE. CDR3 length equals 14 residues. The CDR3 region is CASSFGLAGDTQYF. In DNA form, the CDR3 reads TGTGCCAGCAGCTTTGGACTAGCAGGAGATACGCAGTATTTT.

Ten or more counts support this clone. The chain links TRBV15 to TRBJ1-3, with a tentative D call TRBD1 (6 bases). Looked up from germline, CDR1 is LNHNV and CDR2 is YYDKDF (reference sequence). The V and J ends lost 2 bases and 3 bases respectively, with 17 bases between them. This CDR3 has 17 residues. The CDR3: CATSRTSRTDSGNTIYF. Written as DNA, the CDR3 is TGTGCCACCAGCAGAACTTCAAGGACAGACAGTGGAAACACCATATATTTT.

This clone turned up a few times. CDR3 sequence (DNA): TGTGCCAGCAGCCCACAGGGAGCGGGGACCCAAGAGACCCAGTACTTC. It specifies CASSPQGAGTQETQYF. V usage is TRBV7-2 and J usage is TRBJ2-5, with TRBD2 as a possible D gene (7 bases). The germline V and J ends were trimmed by 5 bases and 1 base, with 17 bases remaining between them. The CDR3 covers 16 residues. The V gene's germline CDR1 is SGHTA and CDR2 FQGNSA.

This sequence joins TRBV6-5 and TRBJ1-5; TRBD1 might be the D (5 bases). The V end lost 2 bases, the J end lost 5 bases, and 13 bases lay between the germline ends. Germline V gene sequence: CDR1 MNHEY, CDR2 SVGAGI. This CDR3 region has 15 residues. CDR3: CASSYLGAPDQPQHF. CDR3 in DNA: TGTGCCAGCAGTTACCTTGGGGCCCCGGATCAGCCCCAGCATTTT.

V usage is TRBV5-4 and J usage is TRBJ2-7; D may be TRBD2 (5 bases). V shed 3 bases and J shed 6 bases, with 19 bases lying between them. The CDR3 length is 15 residues. Germline V gene lookup returns CDR1 SGHNT and CDR2 YYREEE (reference sequence). CDR3 amino acids: CASSSGLSPGGEQYF. In nucleotides, the CDR3 is TGTGCCAGCAGCTCTGGACTTTCCCCGGGTGGCGAGCAGTACTTC.

V and J are TRBV7-8 and TRBJ1-1; 8 bases align to TRBD1. CDR3 length: 15 amino acids. The V and J ends lost 1 base and 0 bases, in that order; junction bases with no gene match: 1. Germline assignment: CDR1 SGHVS and CDR2 FQNEAQ. CDR3 region: CASSLGDRLNTEAFF. Written as DNA, the CDR3 is TGTGCCAGCAGCTTAGGGGACAGGCTGAACACTGAAGCTTTCTTT.

The chain employs TRBV11-2 and TRBJ2-5, with 9 bases matching TRBD2. J lost 5 bases, V lost 1 base, and 11 bases had no gene match. The CDR3 is 17 amino acids. Per germline, CDR1 SGHAT and CDR2 FQNNGV. CDR3 region: CASSLGVSGGLRETQYF. The CDR3 nucleotides read TGTGCCAGCAGCTTAGGGGTTAGCGGGGGCCTACGGGAGACCCAGTACTTC.